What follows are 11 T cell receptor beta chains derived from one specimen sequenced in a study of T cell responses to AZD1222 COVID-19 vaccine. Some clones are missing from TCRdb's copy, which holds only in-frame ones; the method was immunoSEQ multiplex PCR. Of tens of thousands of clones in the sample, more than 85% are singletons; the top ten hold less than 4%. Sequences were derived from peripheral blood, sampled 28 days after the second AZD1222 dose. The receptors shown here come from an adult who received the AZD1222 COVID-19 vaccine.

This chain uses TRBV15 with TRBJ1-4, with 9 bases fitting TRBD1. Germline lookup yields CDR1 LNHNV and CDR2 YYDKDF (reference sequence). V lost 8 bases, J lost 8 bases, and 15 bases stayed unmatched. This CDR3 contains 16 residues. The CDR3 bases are TGTGCCACCCGTCGAGGATTCGGGACAGGGCACGAAAAACTGTTTTTT. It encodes CATRRGFGTGHEKLFF.

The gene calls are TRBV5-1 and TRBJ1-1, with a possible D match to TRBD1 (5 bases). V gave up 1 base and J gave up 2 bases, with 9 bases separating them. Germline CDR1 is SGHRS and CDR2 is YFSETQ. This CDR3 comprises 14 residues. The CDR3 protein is CASSLHQGNTEAFF. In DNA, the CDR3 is TGCGCCAGCAGCTTGCATCAGGGTAACACTGAAGCTTTCTTT. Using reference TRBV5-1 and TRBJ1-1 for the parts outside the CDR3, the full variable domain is KAGVTQTPRYLIKTRGQQVTLSCSPISGHRSVSWYQQTPGQGLQFLFEYFSETQRNKGNFPGRFSGRQFSNSRSEMNVSTLELGDSALYLCASSLHQGNTEAFFGQGTRLTVV.

CDR3 bases: TGTGCCAGCAGCCGAACCGGGACCTTGCTTGGCACAGATACGCAGTATTTT. It specifies CASSRTGTLLGTDTQYF. This chain connects TRBV11-3 to TRBJ2-3; D possibly matches TRBD1 or TRBD2 (5 bases each). CDR3 length: 17 residues. V was clipped by 5 bases and J by 1 base, with 19 bases between them. Per germline, CDR1 SGHNT and CDR2 YENEEA.

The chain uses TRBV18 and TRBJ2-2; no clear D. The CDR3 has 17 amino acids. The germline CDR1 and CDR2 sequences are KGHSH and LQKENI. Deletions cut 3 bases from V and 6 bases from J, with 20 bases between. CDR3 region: CASSPTLIGRTSGELFF. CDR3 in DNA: TGTGCCAGCTCACCCACCCTGATAGGCCGGACGTCCGGGGAGCTGTTTTTT.

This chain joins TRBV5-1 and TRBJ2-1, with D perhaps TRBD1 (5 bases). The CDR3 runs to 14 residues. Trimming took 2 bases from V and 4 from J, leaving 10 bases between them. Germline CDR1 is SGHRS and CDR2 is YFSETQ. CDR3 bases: TGCGCCAGCAGCTTACCCAGGGATTACAATGAGCAGTTCTTC. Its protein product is CASSLPRDYNEQFF.

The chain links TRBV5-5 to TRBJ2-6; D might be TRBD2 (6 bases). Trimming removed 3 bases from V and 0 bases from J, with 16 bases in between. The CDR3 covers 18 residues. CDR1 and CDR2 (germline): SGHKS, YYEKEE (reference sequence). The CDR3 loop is CASSWEDPWSSGANVLTF. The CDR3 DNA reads TGTGCCAGCAGCTGGGAGGACCCGTGGAGCTCTGGGGCCAACGTCCTGACTTTC. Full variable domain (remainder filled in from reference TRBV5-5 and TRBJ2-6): DAGVTQSPTHLIKTRGQQVTLRCSPISGHKSVSWYQQVLGQGPQFIFQYYEKEERGRGNFPDRFSARQFPNYSSELNVNALLLGDSALYLCASSWEDPWSSGANVLTFGAGSRLTVL.

In DNA, the CDR3 is TGCGCCAGCAGTGGGACATTTAGCAATCAGCCCCAGCATTTT. Protein sequence: CASSGTFSNQPQHF. The J gene is TRBJ1-5, the V gene TRBV10-1; possibly TRBD1 for D (5 bases). Germline lookup yields CDR1 WNHNN and CDR2 SYGVQD (reference sequence). V was shortened by 4 bases and J by 0 bases, with 7 bases between the two germline ends. This CDR3 has 14 residues.

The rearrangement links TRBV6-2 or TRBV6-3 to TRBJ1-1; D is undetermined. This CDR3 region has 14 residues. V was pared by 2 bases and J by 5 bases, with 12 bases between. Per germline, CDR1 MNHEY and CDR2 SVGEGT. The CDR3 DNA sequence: TGTGCCAGCAGTTACGCAAGGGTCTGGACTGAAGCTTTCTTT. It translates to CASSYARVWTEAFF.

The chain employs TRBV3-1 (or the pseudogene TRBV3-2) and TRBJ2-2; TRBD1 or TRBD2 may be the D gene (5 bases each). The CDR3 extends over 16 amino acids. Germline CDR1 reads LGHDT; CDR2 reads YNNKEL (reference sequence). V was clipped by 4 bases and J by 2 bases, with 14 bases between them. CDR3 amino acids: CASSLTSGLNTGELFF. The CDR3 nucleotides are TGTGCCAGCAGCCTTACCTCGGGGCTTAACACCGGGGAGCTGTTTTTT.

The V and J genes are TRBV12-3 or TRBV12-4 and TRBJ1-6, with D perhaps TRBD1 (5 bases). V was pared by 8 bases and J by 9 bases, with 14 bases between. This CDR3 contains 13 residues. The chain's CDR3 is CASVGTLSSPLHF. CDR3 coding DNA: TGTGCCAGCGTCGGGACTTTATCTTCACCCCTCCACTTT.

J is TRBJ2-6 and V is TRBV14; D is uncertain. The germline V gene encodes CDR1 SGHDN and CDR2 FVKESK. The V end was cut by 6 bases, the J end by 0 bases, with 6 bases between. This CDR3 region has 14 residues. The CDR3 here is CASSLFSGANVLTF. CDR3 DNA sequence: TGTGCCAGCAGTCTATTCTCTGGGGCCAACGTCCTGACTTTC.